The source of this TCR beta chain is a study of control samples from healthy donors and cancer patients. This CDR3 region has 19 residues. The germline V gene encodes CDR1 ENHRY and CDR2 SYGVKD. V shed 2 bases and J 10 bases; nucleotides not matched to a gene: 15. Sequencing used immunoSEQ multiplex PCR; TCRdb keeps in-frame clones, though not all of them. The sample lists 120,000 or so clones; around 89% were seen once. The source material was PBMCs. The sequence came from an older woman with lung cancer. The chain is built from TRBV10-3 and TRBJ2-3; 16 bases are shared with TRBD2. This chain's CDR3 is CAISESGTSGRENKYSQYF. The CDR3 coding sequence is TGTGCCATCAGTGAGAGTGGGACTAGCGGGAGGGAAAACAAATACTCGCAGTATTTT.